The clone carrying this TCR beta chain has ten or more counts. This sample was included in a study of early T cells in non-severe SARS-CoV-2 infection. The ends were cut back, 5 bases at V and 1 base at J, with 17 bases in the middle. Germline V gives CDR1 DFQATT, CDR2 SNEGSKA (reference sequence). CDR3 length: 15 amino acids. Using its own MiXCR run on the 5' RACE reads, TCRdb lists one record per CDR3 protein. The data show fewer than 35,000 distinct CDR3 sequences, with roughly 5% seen just once and around 26% held by the top ten. The TCR sequence derives from an adult who was a healthcare worker with PCR-confirmed SARS-CoV-2 infection or an uninfected control (not recorded which). The J gene is TRBJ2-5, the V gene TRBV20-1, with D perhaps TRBD1 or TRBD2 (5 bases each). Sequenced input: whole blood. CDR3 protein: CSAPGTVLGQETQYF. Here the CDR3 DNA reads TGCAGTGCTCCCGGGACGGTCCTCGGCCAAGAGACCCAGTACTTC.